This T cell receptor beta chain was identified in a study of shared clonotypes between healthy human individuals. Looking at the study overall: A few men and a couple of women, aged 18 to 49, were donors.

Using ten immunoSEQ deep assay plates, investigators sequenced unsorted PBMC DNA. Per the authors' pipeline: Filtering of immunoSEQ junctional sequences could not match full-length read filtering. Measured with immunoSEQ multiplex PCR; TCRdb has only the in-frame clones, and not every one. D and trimming were read from the DNA, whereas the V and J calls and clone size are those reported in that table. The table records 450,000 to 500,000 clones, less than 80% of them present only once. The CDR3 is made up of 14 amino acids. V gave up 0 bases and J gave up 5 bases, with 12 bases separating them. The germline CDR1 and CDR2 sequences are SGHTS and YDEGEE. Regarding the study as a whole: Only blood underwent sampling, and tissue repertoires likely differ.

Turning to this clone: What it binds is unknown.

This clonotype was obtained from a woman in her thirties or forties in good health. Some clones in this sample may be carry-over from other donors' samples. The sequencing input was PBMCs. The J gene is TRBJ2-7, the V gene TRBV5-8; D is unclear. The CDR3 sequence: CASSLGEIGDEQYF. The CDR3 DNA sequence: TGTGCCAGCAGCTTGGGGGAAATCGGTGACGAGCAGTACTTC.